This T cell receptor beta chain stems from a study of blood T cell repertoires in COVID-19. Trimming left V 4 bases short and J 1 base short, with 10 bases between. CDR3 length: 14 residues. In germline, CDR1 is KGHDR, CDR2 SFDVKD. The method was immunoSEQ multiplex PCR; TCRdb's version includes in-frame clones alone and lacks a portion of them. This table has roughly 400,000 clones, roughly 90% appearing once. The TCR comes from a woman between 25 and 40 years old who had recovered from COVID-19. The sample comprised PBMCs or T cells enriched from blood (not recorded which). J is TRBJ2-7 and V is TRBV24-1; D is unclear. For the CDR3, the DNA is TGTGCCACCAGTGACCCCACCAGTTCCTACGAGCAGTACTTC. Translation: CATSDPTSSYEQYF.